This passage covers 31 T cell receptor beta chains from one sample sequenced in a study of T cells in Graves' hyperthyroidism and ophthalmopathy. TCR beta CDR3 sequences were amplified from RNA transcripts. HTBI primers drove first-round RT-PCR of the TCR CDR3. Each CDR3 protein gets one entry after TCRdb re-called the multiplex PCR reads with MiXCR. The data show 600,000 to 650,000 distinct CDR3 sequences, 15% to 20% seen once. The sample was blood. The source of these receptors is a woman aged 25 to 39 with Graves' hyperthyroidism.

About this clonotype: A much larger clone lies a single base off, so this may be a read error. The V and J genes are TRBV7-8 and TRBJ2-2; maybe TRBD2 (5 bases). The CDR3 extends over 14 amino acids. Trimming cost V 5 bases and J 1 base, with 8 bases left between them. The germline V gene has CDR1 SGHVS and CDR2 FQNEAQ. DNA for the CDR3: TGTGCCAGCAGCACCGGACTGAACACCGGGGAGCTGTTTTTT. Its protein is CASSTGLNTGELFF.

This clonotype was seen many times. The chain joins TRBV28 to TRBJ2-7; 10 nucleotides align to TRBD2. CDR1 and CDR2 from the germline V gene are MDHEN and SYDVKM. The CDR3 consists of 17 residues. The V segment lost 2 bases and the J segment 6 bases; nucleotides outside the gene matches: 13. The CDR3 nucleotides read TGTGCCAGCAGTTTAGCTAGCGGGAGAGCTGGAGTACGCGAGCAGTACTTC. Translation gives CASSLASGRAGVREQYF.

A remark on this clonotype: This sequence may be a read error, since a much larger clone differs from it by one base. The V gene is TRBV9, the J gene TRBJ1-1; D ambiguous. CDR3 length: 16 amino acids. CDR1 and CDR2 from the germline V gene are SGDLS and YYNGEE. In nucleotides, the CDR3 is TGTGCCGGCAGCGCCGGATTACAGAATCAGAACACTGAAGCTTTCTTT. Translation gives CAGSAGLQNQNTEAFF. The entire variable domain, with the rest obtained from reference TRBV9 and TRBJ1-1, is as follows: DSGVTQTPKHLITATGQRVTLRCSPRSGDLSVYWYQQSLDQGLQFLIQYYNGEERAKGNILERFSAQQFPDLHSELNLSSLELGDSALYFCAGSAGLQNQNTEAFFGQGTRLTVV.

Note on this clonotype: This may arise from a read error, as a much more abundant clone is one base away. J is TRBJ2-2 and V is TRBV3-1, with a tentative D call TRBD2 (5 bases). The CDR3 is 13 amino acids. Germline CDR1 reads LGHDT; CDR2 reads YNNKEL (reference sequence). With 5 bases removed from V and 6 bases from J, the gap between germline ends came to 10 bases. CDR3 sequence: CASSTRWSGELFF. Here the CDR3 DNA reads TGTGCCAGCAGCACTAGATGGTCCGGGGAGCTGTTTTTT.

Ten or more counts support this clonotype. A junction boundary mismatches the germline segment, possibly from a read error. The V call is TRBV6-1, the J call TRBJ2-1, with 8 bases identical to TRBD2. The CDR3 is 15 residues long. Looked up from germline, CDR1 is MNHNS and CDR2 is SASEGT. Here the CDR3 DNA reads TGTGCCAGCAGTCAAGCGGGAGTTCTGAACAATGAGCAGTTCTTC. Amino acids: CASSQAGVLNNEQFF.

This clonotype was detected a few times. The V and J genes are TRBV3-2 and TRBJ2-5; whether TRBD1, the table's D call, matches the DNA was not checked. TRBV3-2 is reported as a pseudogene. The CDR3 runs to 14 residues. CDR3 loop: CASSQVYAGRAQYF. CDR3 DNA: TGTGCCAGCAGCCAAGTCTACGCCGGCCGGGCCCAGTACTTC.

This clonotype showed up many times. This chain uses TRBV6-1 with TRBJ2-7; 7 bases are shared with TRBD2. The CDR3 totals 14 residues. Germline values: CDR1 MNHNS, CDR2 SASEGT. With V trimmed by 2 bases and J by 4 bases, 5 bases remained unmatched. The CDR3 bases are TGTGCCAGCAGTGAACTTCCCGGGAGGTACGAGCAGTACTTC. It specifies CASSELPGRYEQYF.

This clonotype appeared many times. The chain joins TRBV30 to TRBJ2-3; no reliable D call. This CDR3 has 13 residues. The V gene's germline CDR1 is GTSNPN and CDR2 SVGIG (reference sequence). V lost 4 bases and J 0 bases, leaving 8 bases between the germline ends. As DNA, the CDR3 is TGTGCCTGGAAGCGCCTTAGCACAGATACGCAGTATTTT. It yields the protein CAWKRLSTDTQYF.

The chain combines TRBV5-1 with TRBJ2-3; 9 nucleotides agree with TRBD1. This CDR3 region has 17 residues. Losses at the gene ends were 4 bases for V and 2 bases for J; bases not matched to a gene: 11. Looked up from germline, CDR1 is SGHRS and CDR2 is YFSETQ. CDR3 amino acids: CASSPTRTGVNTDTQYF. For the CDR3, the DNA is TGCGCCAGCAGCCCGACCAGGACAGGGGTCAACACAGATACGCAGTATTTT.

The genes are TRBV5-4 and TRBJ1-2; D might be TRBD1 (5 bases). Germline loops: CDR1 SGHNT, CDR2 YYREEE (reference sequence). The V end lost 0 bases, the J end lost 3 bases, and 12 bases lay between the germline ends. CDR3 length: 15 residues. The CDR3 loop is CASSLASGGDYGYTF. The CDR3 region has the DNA TGTGCCAGCAGCTTGGCGTCGGGAGGGGACTATGGCTACACCTTC.

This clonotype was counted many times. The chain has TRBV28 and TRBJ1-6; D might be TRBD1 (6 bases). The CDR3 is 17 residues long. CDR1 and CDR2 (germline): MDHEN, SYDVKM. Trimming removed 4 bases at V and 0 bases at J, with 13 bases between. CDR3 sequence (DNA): TGTGCCAGCAGTTATCCCGGCAGGGGCTCCTATAATTCACCCCTCCACTTT. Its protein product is CASSYPGRGSYNSPLHF.

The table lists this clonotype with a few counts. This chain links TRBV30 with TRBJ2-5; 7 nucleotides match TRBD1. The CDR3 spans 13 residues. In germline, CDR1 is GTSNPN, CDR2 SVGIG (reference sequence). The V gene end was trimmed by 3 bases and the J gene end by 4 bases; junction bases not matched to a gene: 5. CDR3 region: CAWRVTGRETQYF. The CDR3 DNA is TGTGCCTGGAGGGTGACAGGGCGAGAGACCCAGTACTTC.

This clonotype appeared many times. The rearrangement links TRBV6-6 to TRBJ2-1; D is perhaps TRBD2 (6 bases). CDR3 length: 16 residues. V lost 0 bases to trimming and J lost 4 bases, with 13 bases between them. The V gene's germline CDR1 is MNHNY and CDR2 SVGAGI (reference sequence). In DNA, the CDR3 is TGTGCCAGCAGTTACTCGGGGCGGGACCTTTACAATGAGCAGTTCTTC. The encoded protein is CASSYSGRDLYNEQFF.

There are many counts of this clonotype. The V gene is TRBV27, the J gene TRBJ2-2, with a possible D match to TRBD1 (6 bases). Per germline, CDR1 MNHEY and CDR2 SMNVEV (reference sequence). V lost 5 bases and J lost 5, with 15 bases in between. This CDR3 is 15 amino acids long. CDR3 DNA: TGTGCCAGCAGTCCAGAGGGGGTAGCGACCGGGGAGCTGTTTTTT. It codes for CASSPEGVATGELFF.

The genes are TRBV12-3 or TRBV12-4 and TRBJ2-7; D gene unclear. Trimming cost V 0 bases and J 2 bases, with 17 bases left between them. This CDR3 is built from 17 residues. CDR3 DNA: TGTGCCAGCAGTTTAGCGCTAAGTAGTAGCCTACCCTACGAGCAGTACTTC. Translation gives CASSLALSSSLPYEQYF.

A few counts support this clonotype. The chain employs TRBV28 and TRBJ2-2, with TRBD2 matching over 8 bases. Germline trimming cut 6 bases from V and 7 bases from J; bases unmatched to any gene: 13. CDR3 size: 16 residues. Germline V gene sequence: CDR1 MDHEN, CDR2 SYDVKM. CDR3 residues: CASRTSGRGILGELFF. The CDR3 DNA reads TGTGCCAGCAGAACAAGCGGGAGAGGGATCCTCGGGGAGCTGTTTTTT.

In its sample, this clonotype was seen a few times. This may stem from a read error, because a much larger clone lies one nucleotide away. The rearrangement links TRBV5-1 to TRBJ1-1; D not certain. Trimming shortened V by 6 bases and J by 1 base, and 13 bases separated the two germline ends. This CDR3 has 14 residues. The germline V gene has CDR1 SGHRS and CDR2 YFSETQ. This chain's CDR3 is CASNRQAENTEAFF. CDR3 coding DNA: TGCGCCAGCAACCGTCAGGCCGAGAACACTGAAGCTTTCTTT.

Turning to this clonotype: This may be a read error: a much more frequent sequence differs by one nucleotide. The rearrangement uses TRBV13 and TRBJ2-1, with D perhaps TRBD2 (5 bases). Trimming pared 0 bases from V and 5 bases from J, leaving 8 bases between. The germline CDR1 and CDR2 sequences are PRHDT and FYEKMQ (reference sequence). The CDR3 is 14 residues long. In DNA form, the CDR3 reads TGTGCCAGCAGCTTAGGGACTACCGACAATGAGCAGTTCTTC. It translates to CASSLGTTDNEQFF.

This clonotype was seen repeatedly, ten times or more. In DNA form, the CDR3 reads TGCAGTGCACCCGACAGGTTTAACACTGAAGCTTTCTTT. It encodes CSAPDRFNTEAFF. J is TRBJ1-1 and V is TRBV20-1; possibly TRBD1 for D (6 bases). Trimming stripped 6 bases from V and 2 bases from J, with 13 bases between. CDR1 and CDR2 (germline): DFQATT, SNEGSKA (reference sequence). The CDR3 is made up of 13 amino acids.

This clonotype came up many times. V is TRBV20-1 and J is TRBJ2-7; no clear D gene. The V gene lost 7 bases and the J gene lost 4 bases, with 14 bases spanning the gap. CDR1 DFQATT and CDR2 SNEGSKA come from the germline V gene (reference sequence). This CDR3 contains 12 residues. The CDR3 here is CSGRGPSYEQYF. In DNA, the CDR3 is TGCAGTGGGAGAGGCCCTTCTTACGAGCAGTACTTC.

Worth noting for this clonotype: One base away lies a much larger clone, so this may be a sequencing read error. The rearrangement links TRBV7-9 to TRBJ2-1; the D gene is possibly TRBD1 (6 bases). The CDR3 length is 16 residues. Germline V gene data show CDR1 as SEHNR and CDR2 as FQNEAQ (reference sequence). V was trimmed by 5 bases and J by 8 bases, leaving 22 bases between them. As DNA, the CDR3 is TGTGCCAGCAGCGCAGACCACAGGGTAAGTCGTGATGAGCAGTTCTTC. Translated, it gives CASSADHRVSRDEQFF.

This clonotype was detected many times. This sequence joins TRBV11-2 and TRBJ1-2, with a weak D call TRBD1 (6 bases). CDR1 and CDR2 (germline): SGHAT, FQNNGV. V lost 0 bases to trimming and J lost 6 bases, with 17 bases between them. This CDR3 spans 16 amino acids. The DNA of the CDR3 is TGTGCCAGCAGCTTAGATCAATTCGGGGGGCGACATGGCTACACCTTC. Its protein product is CASSLDQFGGRHGYTF.

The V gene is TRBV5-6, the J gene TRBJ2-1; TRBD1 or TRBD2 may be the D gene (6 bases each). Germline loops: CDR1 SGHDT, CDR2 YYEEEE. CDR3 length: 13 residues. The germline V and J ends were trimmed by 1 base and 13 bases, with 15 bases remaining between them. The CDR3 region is CASSLSGGQPQFF. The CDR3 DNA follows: TGTGCCAGCAGCTTGAGTGGGGGGCAGCCCCAGTTCTTC.

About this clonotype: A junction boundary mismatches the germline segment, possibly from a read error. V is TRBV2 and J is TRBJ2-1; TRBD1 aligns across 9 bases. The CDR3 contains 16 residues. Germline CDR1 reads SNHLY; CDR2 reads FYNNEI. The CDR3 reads CASSASGQGLANKQFF. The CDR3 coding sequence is TGTGCCAGCAGCGCTTCGGGACAGGGCTTGGCCAATAAGCAGTTCTTC.

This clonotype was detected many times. The CDR3: CASSLGLPRYEQYF. CDR3 coding DNA: TGTGCCAGCAGCTTAGGACTCCCTAGGTACGAGCAGTACTTC. V and J are TRBV11-3 and TRBJ2-7, with D unresolved. The germline gives CDR1 SGHNT, CDR2 YENEEA. The CDR3 spans 14 residues. V shed 1 base and J shed 4 bases, with 11 bases lying between them.

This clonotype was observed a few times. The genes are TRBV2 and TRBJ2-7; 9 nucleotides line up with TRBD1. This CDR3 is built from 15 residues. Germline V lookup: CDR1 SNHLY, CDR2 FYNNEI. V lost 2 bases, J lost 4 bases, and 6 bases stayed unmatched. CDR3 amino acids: CASSEKGTGLYEQYF. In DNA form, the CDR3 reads TGTGCCAGCAGTGAAAAGGGGACAGGGTTATACGAGCAGTACTTC.

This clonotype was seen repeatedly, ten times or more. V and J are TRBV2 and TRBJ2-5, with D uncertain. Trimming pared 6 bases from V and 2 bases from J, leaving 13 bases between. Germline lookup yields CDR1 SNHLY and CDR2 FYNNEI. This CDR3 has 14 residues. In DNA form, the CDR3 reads TGTGCCAGCAGGGGTTTAAGACGGCAAGAGACCCAGTACTTC. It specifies CASRGLRRQETQYF.

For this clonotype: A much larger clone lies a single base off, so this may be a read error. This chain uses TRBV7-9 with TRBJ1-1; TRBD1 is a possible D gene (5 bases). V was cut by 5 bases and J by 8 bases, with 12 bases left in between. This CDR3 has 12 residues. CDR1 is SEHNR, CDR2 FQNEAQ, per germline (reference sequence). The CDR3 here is CASSQRNREAFF. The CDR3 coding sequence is TGTGCCAGCAGCCAAAGGAACAGGGAAGCTTTCTTT. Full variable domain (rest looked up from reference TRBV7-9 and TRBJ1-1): DTGVSQNPRHKITKRGQNVTFRCDPISEHNRLYWYRQTLGQGPEFLTYFQNEAQLEKSRLLSDRFSAERPKGSFSTLEIQRTEQGDSAMYLCASSQRNREAFFGQGTRLTVV.

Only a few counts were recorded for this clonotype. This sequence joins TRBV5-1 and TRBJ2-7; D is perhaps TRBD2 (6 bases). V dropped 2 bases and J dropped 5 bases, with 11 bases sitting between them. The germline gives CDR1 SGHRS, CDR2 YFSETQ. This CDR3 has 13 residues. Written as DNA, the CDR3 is TGCGCCAGCAGCTTCGGGGACTCTGACGAGCAGTACTTC. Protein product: CASSFGDSDEQYF. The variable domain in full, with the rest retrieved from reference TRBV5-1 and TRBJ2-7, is KAGVTQTPRYLIKTRGQQVTLSCSPISGHRSVSWYQQTPGQGLQFLFEYFSETQRNKGNFPGRFSGRQFSNSRSEMNVSTLELGDSALYLCASSFGDSDEQYFGPGTRLTVT.

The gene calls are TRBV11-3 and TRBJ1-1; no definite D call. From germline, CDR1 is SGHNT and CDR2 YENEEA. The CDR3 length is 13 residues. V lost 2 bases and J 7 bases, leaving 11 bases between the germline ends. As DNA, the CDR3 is TGTGCCAGCAGCTTAAGTATGGCGGATGAAGCTTTCTTT. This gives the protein CASSLSMADEAFF.

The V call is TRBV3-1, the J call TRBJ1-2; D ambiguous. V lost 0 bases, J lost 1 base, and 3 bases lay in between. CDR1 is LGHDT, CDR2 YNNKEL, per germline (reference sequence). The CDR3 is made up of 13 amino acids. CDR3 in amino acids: CASSQDLNYGYTF. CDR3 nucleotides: TGTGCCAGCAGCCAAGATCTTAACTATGGCTACACCTTC.